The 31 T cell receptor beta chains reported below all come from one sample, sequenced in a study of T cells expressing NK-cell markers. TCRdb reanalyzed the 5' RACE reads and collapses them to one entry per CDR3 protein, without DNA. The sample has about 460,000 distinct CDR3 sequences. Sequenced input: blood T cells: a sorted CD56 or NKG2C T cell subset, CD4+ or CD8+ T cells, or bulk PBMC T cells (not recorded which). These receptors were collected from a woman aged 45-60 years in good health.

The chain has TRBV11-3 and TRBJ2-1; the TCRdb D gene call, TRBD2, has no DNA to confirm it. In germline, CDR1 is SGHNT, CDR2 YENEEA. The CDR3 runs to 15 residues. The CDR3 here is CASSLLAGKYNEQFF. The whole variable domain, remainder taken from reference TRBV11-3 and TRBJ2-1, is EAGVVQSPRYKIIEKKQPVAFWCNPISGHNTLYWYLQNLGQGPELLIRYENEEAVDDSQLPKDRFSAERLKGVDSTLKIQPAELGDSAVYLCASSLLAGKYNEQFFGPGTRLTVL.

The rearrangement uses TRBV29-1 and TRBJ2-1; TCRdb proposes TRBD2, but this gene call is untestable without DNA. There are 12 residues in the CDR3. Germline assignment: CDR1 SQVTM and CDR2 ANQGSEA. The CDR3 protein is CSGGLGSNEQFF.

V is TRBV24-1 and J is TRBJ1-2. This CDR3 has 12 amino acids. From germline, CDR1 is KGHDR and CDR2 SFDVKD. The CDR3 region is CATGGQGGSYTF.

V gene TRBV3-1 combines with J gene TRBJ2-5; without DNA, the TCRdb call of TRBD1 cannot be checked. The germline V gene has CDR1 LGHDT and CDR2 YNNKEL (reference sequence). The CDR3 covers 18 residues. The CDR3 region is CASSQGVFKDGAEETQYF.

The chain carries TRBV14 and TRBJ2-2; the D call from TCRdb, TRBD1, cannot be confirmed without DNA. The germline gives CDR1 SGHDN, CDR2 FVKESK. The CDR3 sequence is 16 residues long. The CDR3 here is CASSQVGAGTAGELFF.

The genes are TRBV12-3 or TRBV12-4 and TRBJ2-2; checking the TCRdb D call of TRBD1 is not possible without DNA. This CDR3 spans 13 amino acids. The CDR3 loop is CASKRGNTGELFF.

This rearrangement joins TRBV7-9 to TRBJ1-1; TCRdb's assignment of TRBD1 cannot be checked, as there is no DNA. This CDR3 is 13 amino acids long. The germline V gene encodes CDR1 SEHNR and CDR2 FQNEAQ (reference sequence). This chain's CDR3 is CASSRRENTEAFF.

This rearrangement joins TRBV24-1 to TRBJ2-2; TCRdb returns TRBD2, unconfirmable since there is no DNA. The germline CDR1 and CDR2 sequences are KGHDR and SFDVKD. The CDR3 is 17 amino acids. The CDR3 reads CATSDPSGRANTGELFF.

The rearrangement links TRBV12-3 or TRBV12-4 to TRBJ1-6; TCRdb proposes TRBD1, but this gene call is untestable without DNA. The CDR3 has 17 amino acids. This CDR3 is CASSLGVRTQNNSPLHF.

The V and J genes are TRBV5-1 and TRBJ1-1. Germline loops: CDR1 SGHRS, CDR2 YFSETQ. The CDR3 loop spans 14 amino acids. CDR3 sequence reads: CASSLGLRNTEAFF.

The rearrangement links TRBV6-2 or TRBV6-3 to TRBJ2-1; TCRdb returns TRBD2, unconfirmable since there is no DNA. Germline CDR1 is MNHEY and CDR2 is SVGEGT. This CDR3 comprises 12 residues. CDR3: CASSALAGGKFF.

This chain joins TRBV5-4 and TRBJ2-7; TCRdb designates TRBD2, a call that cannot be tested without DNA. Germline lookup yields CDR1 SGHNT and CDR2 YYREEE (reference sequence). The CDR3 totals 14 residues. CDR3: CASSLGQRAYEQYF.

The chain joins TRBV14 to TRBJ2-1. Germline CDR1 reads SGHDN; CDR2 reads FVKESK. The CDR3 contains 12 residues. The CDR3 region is CASSQAGFEQFF. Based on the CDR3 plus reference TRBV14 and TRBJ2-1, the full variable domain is EAGVTQFPSHSVIEKGQTVTLRCDPISGHDNLYWYRRVMGKEIKFLLHFVKESKQDESGMPNNRFLAERTGGTYSTLKVQPAELEDSGVYFCASSQAGFEQFFGPGTRLTVL.

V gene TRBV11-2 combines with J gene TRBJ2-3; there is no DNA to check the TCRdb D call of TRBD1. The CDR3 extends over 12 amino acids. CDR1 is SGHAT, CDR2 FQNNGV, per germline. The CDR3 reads CASAPQSDTQYF.

The CDR3 is CASGLAAGGRPTQYF. The rearrangement joins TRBV12-5 to TRBJ2-5; there is no DNA to check the TCRdb D call of TRBD2. From germline, CDR1 is LGHNT and CDR2 FRNRAP. CDR3 length equals 15 residues.

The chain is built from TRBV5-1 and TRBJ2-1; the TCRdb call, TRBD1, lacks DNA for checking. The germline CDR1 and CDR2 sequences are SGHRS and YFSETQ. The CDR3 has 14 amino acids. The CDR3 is CASSSRQGANEQFF.

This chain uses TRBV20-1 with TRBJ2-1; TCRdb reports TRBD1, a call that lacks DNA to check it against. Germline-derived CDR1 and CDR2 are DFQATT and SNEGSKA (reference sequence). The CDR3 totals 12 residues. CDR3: CSAPLGVDEQFF.

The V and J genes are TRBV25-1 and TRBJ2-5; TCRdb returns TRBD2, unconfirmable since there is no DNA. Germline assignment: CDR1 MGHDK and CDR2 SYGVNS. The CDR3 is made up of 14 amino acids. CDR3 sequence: CALVFGLAGETQYF.

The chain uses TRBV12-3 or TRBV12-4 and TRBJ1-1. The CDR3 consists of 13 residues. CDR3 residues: CASSFTANTEAFF.

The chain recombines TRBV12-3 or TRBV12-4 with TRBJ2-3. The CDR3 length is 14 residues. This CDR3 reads CASSLQRRADTQYF.

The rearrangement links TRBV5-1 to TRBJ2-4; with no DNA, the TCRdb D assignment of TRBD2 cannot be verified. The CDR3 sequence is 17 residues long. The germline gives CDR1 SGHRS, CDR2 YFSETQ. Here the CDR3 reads CASSPIVDAAGARFQYF. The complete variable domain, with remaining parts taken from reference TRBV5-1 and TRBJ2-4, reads KAGVTQTPRYLIKTRGQQVTLSCSPISGHRSVSWYQQTPGQGLQFLFEYFSETQRNKGNFPGRFSGRQFSNSRSEMNVSTLELGDSALYLCASSPIVDAAGARFQYFGAGTRLSVL.

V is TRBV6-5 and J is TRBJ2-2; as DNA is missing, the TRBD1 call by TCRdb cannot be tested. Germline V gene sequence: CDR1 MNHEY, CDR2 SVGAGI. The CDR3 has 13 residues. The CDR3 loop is CASTKGAGGELFF.

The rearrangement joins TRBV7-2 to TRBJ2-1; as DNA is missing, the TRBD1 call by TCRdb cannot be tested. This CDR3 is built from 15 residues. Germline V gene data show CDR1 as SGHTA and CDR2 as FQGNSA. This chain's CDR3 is CASSPRVAGNNEQFF.

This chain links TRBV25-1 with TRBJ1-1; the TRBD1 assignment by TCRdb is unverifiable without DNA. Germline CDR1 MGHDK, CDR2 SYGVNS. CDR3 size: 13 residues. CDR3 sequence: CASTSRGYTEAFF.

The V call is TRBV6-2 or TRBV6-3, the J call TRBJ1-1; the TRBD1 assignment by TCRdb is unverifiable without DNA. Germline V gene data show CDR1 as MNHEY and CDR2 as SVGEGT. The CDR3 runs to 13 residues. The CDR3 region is CASRLTENTEAFF.

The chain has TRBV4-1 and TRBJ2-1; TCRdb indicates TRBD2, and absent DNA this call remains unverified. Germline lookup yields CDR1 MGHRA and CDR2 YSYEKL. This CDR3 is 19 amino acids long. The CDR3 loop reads CASSQDPRASGRARDEQFF.

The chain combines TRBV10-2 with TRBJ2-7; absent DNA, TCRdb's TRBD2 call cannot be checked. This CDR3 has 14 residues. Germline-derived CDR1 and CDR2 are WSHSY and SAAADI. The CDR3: CASGEASGAYEQYF.

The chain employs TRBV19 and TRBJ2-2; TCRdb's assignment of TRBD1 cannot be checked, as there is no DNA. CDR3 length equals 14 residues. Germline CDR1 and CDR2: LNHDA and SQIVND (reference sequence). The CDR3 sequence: CASSPGQGAGELFF.

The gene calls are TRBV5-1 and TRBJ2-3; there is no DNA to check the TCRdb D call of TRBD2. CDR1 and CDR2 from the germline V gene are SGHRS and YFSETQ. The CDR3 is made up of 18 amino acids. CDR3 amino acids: CASSLVRGTSGPTDTQYF. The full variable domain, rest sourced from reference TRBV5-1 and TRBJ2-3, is KAGVTQTPRYLIKTRGQQVTLSCSPISGHRSVSWYQQTPGQGLQFLFEYFSETQRNKGNFPGRFSGRQFSNSRSEMNVSTLELGDSALYLCASSLVRGTSGPTDTQYFGPGTRLTVL.

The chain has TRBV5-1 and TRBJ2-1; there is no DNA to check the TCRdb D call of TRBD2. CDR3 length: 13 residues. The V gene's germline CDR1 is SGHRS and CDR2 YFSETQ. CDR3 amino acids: CASSLSGRYEQFF.

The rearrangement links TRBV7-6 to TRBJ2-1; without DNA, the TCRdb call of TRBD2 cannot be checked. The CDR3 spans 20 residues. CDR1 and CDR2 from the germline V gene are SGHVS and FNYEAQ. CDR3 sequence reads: CASSWRASGKSGLRGNEQFF.